The entry below gives a single T cell receptor beta chain sequence along with its context. Antigen unknown. Sequencing relied on immunoSEQ assay v3.0, run at survey level. Sequencing used immunoSEQ multiplex PCR; TCRdb keeps in-frame clones, though not all of them. The profile shows 30,000 or so clones, 60% to 75% of them singletons. The sample is drawn from a study of long-term antiretroviral therapy in people with HIV. Every specimen held between roughly 0.95-10 million cryopreserved PBMC. These were thawed and washed before DNA extraction. Study-wide results and caveats: ART adherence, viral resistance and therapy changes were not recorded. The study found that diversity rose after ART but stayed below transplant donor controls. Clonal populations expanded prior to ART predominated within the repertoire at all time points.

The V end was cut by 2 bases, the J end by 5 bases, with 9 bases between. Germline V gene data show CDR1 as SGHRS and CDR2 as YFSETQ. The CDR3 is 13 amino acids. The chain joins TRBV5-1 to TRBJ2-3; D call uncertain. This TCR was recovered from a man aged 50-59 years with HIV. The specimen was unsorted PBMCs, collected 3 years after starting antiretroviral therapy. The CDR3: CASSFQTQDTQYF. The CDR3 bases are TGCGCCAGCAGCTTTCAGACCCAAGATACGCAGTATTTT.